This T cell receptor (beta chain) emerged from a study of vaccination and CD4 T cells after COVID-19. Overall study context: Overlapping peptides covering the spike proteins of SARS-CoV-2, HCoV-NL63, HCoV-OC43 and HCoV-229E were added to stimulate cells.

A remark on this clonotype: Antigen specificity is unknown.

Sequenced with the Oncomine TCR Beta short-read assay was DNA taken from cultured CD4+ T cells. Cultures of CD4+ T cells served as the source for extracting genomic DNA. One entry per CDR3 protein, called by TCRdb with MiXCR from the PCR reads. The sample consists of approximately 18,000 distinct CDR3 sequences, 35% to 55% of them appearing once. This sample's treatment: approximately nine-day PBMC culture with coronavirus spike peptide pools or control peptides (ViraFEST assay). TCR sequencing followed the expansion of antigen-specific T cells with peptide pools in ViraFEST. The specimen was CD4+ T cells from blood, cultured in vitro, collected after SARS-CoV-2 vaccination. The sequence was obtained from a human donor who had recovered from COVID-19.

CDR3 sequence (DNA): TGTGCCACCGAGACTAGCGGGGGCATCAATGAGCAGTTCTTC. Its protein is CATETSGGINEQFF. The rearrangement joins TRBV7-9 to TRBJ2-1; 12 nucleotides align to TRBD2. Germline V CDR1 and CDR2: SEHNR, FQNEAQ (reference sequence). The junction had 7 bases not matched to a gene; V was cut back by 10 bases and J by 6 bases. The CDR3 spans 14 residues.